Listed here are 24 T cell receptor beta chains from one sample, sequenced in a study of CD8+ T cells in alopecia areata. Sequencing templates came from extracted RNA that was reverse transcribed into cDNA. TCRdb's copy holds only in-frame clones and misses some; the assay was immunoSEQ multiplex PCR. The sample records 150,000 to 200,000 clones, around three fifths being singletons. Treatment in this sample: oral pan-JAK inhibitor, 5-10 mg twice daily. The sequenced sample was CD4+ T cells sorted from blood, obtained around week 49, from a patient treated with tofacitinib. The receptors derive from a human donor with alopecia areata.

The CDR3 DNA reads as TGTGCCAGCAGCTTGGCGGGGACAGAGAAGATGAACACTGAAGCTTTCTTT. Its protein product is CASSLAGTEKMNTEAFF. J is TRBJ1-1 and V is TRBV5-6; TRBD1 aligns across 7 bases. CDR1 and CDR2 from the germline V gene are SGHDT and YYEEEE. The CDR3 is made up of 17 amino acids. Trimming cost V 0 bases and J 0 bases; bases outside gene matches: 8.

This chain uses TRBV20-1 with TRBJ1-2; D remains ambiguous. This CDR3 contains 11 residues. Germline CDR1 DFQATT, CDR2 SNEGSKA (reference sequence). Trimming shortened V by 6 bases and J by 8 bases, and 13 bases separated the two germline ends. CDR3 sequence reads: CSAATAPGYTF. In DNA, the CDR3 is TGCAGTGCCGCGACGGCCCCCGGCTACACCTTC.

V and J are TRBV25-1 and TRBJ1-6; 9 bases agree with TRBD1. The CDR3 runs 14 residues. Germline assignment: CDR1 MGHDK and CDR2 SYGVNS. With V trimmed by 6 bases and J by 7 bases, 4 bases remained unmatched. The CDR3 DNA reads TGTGCCAGCAGCCTCGGGACAGGGAATTCACCCCTCCACTTT. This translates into CASSLGTGNSPLHF.

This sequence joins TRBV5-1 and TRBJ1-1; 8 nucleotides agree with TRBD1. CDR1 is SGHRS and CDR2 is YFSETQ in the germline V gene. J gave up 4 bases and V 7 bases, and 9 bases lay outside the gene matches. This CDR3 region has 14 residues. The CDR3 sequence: CASGPQTGATEAFF. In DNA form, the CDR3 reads TGCGCCAGCGGGCCCCAGACAGGGGCCACTGAAGCTTTCTTT.

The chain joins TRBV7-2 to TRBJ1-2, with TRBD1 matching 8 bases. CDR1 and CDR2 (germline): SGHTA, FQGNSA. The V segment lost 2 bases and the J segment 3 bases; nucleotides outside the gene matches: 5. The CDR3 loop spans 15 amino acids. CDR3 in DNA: TGTGCCAGCAGCTTAAGGACAGGGTTGGACTATGGCTACACCTTC. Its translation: CASSLRTGLDYGYTF.

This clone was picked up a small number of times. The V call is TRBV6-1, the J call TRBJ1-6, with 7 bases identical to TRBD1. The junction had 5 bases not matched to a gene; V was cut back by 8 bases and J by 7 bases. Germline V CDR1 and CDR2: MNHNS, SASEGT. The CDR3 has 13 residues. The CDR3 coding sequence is TGTGCCAGCCTAAGACAGGGAAATTCACCCCTCCACTTT. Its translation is CASLRQGNSPLHF.

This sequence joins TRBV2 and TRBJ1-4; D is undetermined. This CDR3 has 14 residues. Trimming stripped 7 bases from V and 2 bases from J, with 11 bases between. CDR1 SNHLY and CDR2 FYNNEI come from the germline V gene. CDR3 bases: TGTGCCAGCACCTGGATAGTCACTAATGAAAAACTGTTTTTT. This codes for CASTWIVTNEKLFF. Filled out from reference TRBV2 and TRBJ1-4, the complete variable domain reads EPEVTQTPSHQVTQMGQEVILRCVPISNHLYFYWYRQILGQKVEFLVSFYNNEISEKSEIFDDQFSVERPDGSNFTLKIRSTKLEDSAMYFCASTWIVTNEKLFFGSGTQLSVL.

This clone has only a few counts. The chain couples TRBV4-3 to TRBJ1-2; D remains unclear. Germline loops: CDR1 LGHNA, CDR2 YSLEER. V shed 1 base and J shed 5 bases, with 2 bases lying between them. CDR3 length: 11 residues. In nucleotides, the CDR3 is TGCGCCAGCAGCCAAGGTTATGGCTACACCTTC. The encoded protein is CASSQGYGYTF.

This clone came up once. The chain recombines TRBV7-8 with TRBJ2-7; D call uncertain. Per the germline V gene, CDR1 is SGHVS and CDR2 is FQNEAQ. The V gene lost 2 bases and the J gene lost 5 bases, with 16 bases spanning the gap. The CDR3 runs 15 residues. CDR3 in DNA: TGTGCCAGCAGCTTACTGGCACCTACGCCGAACGAGCAGTACTTC. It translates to CASSLLAPTPNEQYF.

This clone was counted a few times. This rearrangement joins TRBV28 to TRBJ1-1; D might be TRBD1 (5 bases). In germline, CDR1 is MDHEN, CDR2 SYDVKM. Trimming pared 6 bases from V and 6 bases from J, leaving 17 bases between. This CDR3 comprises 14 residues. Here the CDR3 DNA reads TGTGCCAGCAGGTCCTCCAGGGAGGCGCCTGAAGCTTTCTTT. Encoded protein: CASRSSREAPEAFF.

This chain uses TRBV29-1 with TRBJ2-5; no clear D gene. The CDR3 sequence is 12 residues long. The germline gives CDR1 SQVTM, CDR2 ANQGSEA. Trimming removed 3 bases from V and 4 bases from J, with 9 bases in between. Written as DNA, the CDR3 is TGCAGCGTTGATTCGGGTCGAGAGACCCAGTACTTC. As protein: CSVDSGRETQYF.

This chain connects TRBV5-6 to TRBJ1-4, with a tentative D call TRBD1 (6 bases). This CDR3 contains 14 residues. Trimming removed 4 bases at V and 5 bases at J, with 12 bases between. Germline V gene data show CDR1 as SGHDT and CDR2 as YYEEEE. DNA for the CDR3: TGTGCCAGCAGCCCGACAGGAAGAAATGAAAAACTGTTTTTT. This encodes CASSPTGRNEKLFF.

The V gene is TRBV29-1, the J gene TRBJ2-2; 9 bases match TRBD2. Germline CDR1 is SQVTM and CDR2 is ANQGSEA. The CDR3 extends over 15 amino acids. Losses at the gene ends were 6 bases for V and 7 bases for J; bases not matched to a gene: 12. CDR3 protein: CSVPRGGGAGGELFF. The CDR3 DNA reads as TGCAGCGTCCCGCGGGGCGGGGGGGCCGGCGGGGAGCTGTTTTTT.

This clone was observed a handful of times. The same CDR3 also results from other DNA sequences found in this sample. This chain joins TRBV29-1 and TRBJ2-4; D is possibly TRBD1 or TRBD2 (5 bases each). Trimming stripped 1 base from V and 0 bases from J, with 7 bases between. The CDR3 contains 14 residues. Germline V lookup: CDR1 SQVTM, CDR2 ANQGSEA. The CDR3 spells CSVEAGPAKNIQYF. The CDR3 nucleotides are TGCAGCGTTGAAGCGGGACCAGCCAAAAACATTCAGTACTTC.

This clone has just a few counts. Written as DNA, the CDR3 is TGTGCCAGCAGTTCAGTAACAGCCTCCGAGCAGTACTTC. It codes for CASSSVTASEQYF. The chain employs TRBV6-6 and TRBJ2-7, with no clear D. Per germline, CDR1 MNHNY and CDR2 SVGAGI (reference sequence). The CDR3 has 13 amino acids. V lost 4 bases, J lost 6 bases, and 13 bases lay in between.

The CDR3 here is CASTETGVGNTEAFF. The CDR3 region has the DNA TGTGCCAGCACCGAGACAGGGGTGGGGAACACTGAAGCTTTCTTT. The chain combines TRBV7-2 with TRBJ1-1; 8 bases are shared with TRBD1. CDR3 length: 15 amino acids. Germline V gene data show CDR1 as SGHTA and CDR2 as FQGNSA. V shed 7 bases, J shed 1 base, and the junction held 8 bases outside the gene matches.

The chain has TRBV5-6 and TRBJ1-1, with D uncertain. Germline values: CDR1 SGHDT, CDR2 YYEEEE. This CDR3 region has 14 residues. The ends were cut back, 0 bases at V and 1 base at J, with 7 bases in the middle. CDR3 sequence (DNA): TGTGCCAGCAGCTTGGAGGCGAGGAACACTGAAGCTTTCTTT. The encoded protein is CASSLEARNTEAFF.

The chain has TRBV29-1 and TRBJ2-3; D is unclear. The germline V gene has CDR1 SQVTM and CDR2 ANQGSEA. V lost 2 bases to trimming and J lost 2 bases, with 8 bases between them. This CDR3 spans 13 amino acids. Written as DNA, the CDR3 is TGCAGCGTTGAATTATCGCTCACAGATACGCAGTATTTT. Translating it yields CSVELSLTDTQYF.

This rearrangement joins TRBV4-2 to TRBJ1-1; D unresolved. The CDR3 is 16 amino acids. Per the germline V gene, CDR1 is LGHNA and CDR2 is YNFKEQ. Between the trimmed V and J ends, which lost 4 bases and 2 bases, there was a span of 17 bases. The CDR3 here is CASSRAGLVGNTEAFF. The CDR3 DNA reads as TGTGCCAGCAGCCGAGCTGGTCTGGTTGGTAACACTGAAGCTTTCTTT.

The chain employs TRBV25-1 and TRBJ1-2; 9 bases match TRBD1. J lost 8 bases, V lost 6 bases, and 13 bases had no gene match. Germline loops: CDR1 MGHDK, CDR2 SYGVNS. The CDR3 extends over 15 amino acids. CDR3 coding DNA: TGTGCCAGCAGGGACCGAGGGACAGGGAAAAAGGGCTACACCTTC. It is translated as CASRDRGTGKKGYTF.

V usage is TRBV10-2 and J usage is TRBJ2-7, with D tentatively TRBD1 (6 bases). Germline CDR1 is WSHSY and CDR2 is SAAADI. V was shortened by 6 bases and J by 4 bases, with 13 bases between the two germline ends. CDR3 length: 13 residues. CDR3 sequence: CASSPDSKYEQYF. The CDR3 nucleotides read TGCGCCAGCAGCCCGGACAGTAAATACGAGCAGTACTTC.

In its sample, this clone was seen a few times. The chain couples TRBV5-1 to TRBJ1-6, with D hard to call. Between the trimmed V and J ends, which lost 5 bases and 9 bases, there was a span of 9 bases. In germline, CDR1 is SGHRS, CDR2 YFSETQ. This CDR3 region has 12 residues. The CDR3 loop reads CASRIGSSPLHF. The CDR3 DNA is TGCGCCAGCAGGATCGGGAGTTCACCCCTCCACTTT.

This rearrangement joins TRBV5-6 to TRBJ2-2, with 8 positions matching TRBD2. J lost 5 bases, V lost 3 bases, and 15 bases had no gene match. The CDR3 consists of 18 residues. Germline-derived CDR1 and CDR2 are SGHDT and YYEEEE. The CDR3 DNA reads TGTGCCAGCAGCTCCCCCACCCAAAGCGGGGGTGCTACCGGGGAGCTGTTTTTT. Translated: CASSSPTQSGGATGELFF.

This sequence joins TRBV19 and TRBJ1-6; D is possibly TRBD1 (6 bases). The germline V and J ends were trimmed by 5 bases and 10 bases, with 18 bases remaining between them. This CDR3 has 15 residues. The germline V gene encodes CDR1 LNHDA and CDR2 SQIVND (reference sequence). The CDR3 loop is CASSLGVGQSSPLHF. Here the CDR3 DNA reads TGTGCCAGTAGTCTCGGGGTCGGACAGAGCTCACCCCTCCACTTT.